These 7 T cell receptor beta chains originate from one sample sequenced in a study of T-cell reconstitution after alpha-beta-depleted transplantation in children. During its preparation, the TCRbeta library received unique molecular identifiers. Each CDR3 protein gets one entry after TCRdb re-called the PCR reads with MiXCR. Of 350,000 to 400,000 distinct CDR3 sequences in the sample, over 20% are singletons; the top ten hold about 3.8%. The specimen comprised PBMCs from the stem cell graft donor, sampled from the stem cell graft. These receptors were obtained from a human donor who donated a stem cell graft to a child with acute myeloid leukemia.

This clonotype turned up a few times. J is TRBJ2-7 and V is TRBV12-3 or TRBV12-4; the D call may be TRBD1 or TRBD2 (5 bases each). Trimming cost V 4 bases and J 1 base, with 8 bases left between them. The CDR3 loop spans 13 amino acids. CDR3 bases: TGTGCCAGCAGTTGGGGACCTTCCTACGAGCAGTACTTC. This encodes CASSWGPSYEQYF.

The CDR3, as DNA: TGTGCCAGCAGCACCTGGACAGTTGAAGAGACCCAGTACTTC. Translating gives CASSTWTVEETQYF. The V call is TRBV13, the J call TRBJ2-5; the D gene is possibly TRBD1 (6 bases). The germline CDR1 and CDR2 sequences are PRHDT and FYEKMQ (reference sequence). V lost 5 bases to trimming and J lost 3 bases, with 13 bases between them. The CDR3 length is 14 residues.

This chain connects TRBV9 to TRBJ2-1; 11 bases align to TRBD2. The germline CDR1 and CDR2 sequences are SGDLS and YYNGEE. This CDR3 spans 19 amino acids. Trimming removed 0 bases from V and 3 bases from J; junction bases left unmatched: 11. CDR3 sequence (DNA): TGTGCCAGCAGCGTAGAAGGGGAGGTACTAGCGGGGGTCTACAATGAGCAGTTCTTC. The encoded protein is CASSVEGEVLAGVYNEQFF.

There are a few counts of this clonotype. CDR3 protein: CASSRQGSGTEAFF. The DNA of the CDR3 is TGTGCCAGCAGCCGACAGGGAAGCGGGACTGAAGCTTTCTTT. The V call is TRBV12-3 or TRBV12-4, the J call TRBJ1-1, with 7 bases aligning to TRBD1. V gave up 6 bases and J gave up 5 bases; unmatched junction bases: 9. The CDR3 contains 14 residues.

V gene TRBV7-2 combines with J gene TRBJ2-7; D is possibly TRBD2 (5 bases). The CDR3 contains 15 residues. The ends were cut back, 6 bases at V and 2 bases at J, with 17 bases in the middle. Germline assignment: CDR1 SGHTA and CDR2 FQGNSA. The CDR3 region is CASSPPPHGTYEQYF. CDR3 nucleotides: TGTGCCAGCAGTCCCCCACCTCACGGGACCTACGAGCAGTACTTC.

CDR3 region: CSATIGNTIYF. The CDR3, as DNA: TGCAGTGCTACAATTGGAAACACCATATATTTT. This chain connects TRBV20-1 to TRBJ1-3; D uncertain. The CDR3 extends over 11 amino acids. CDR1 DFQATT and CDR2 SNEGSKA come from the germline V gene (reference sequence). Trimming cost V 4 bases and J 3 bases, with 4 bases left between them.

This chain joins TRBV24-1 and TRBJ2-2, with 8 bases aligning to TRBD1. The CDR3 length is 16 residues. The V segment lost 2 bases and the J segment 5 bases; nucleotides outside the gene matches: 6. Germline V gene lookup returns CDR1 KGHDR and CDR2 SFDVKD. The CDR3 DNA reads TGTGCCACCAGTGATTCCGGGACAGGAGGAACCGGGGAGCTGTTTTTT. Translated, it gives CATSDSGTGGTGELFF.